The rows below give T cell receptor beta chains drawn from one sample of a study of blood T cells in healthy people across ages. TCRdb itself ran the 5' RACE reads through MiXCR, one entry per CDR3 protein. The repertoire holds about 780,000 distinct CDR3 sequences, with roughly 60% as singletons. Sequencing was carried out using blood. These receptors came from a man aged 30-40 years in good health. Each CDR3 is given with its conserved first and last residue. The D gene is left open where the match is weak. The size of a clone is reported for some rows only, either as once, few or many, or as a class for expanded clones.

>NA|TRBV20-1|TRBJ2-3|13|NA
TGCAGTGCCCGGACGGAGAGCACAGATACGCAGTATTTT
CSARTESTDTQYF
>NA|TRBV7-8|TRBJ1-5|15|NA
TGTGCCAGCAGCTTAAGTAGGTTACCCGATCAGCCCCAGCATTTT
CASSLSRLPDQPQHF
>NA|TRBV20-1|TRBJ2-1|16|TRBD2
TGCAGTGCCCCGTTAATGACTAGCGGGGGGGCGGGGGAGCAGTTCTTC
CSAPLMTSGGAGEQFF
>NA|TRBV7-9|TRBJ2-7|12|NA
TGTGCCAGTCAGGGATGGACCTACGAGCAGTACTTC
CASQGWTYEQYF
>NA|TRBV2|TRBJ2-6|14|NA
TGTGCCAGCAGTGAAAGGGTTGGGGCCAACGTCCTGACTTTC
CASSERVGANVLTF
>NA|TRBV11-2|TRBJ2-7|13|NA
TGTGCCAGCAGCGTAGAGAGTTACCACGAGCAGTACTTC
CASSVESYHEQYF
>NA|TRBV27|TRBJ2-1|15|TRBD2
TGTGCCAGCAGTCGACCAGCGGGGGTAACCAATGAGCAGTTCTTC
CASSRPAGVTNEQFF
>NA|TRBV11-1|TRBJ1-2|12|NA
TGTGCCAGCAGCCATCAGGGAAGCGGCTACACCTTC
CASSHQGSGYTF
>few|TRBV6-5|TRBJ2-5|14|TRBD1
TGTGCCAGCAGTTGGACAGGAGCGGAAGAGACCCAGTACTTC
CASSWTGAEETQYF
>NA|TRBV6-2/TRBV6-3|TRBJ2-3|16|TRBD2
TGTGCCAGCAGCCGACTAGGGACTAGCGGCACAGATACGCAGTATTTT
CASSRLGTSGTDTQYF
>few|TRBV7-2|TRBJ2-7|14|NA
TGTGCCAGCAGCAGCCGGGATCAGCCCTACGAGCAGTACTTC
CASSSRDQPYEQYF
>few|TRBV27|TRBJ2-7|13|NA
TGTGCCAGCAGTTACGGCGTGGCCTACGAGCAGTACTTC
CASSYGVAYEQYF
>NA|TRBV2|TRBJ2-3|14|NA
TGTGCCAGCAGTGCCCGGACAGAGACAGATACGCAGTATTTT
CASSARTETDTQYF
>many|TRBV12-3/TRBV12-4|TRBJ1-2|13|NA
TGTGCCAGCAGTTTGACAGCTAACTATGGCTACACCTTC
CASSLTANYGYTF
>few|TRBV15|TRBJ2-4|18|TRBD1
TGTGCCACCAGCAGATTATTCTCCGGGACAGGGGGGAAAAACATTCAGTACTTC
CATSRLFSGTGGKNIQYF
>NA|TRBV15|TRBJ1-2|15|TRBD1
TGTGCCACCAGCCGGGGGGGACAGGGGTTTGATGGCTACACCTTC
CATSRGGQGFDGYTF
>NA|TRBV28|TRBJ2-7|12|NA
TGTGCCAGCGCGACCGGGGGCTACGAGCAGTACTTC
CASATGGYEQYF
>few|TRBV6-2/TRBV6-3|TRBJ2-1|12|NA
TGTGCCAGCAGTTACGCCCTTCATGAGCAGTTCTTC
CASSYALHEQFF
>few|TRBV12-3/TRBV12-4|TRBJ1-5|15|NA
TGTGCCAGCGATTGGGCGACGGGTAGCAATCAGCCCCAGCATTTT
CASDWATGSNQPQHF
>few|TRBV18|TRBJ2-5|16|NA
TGTGCCAGCTCTCGACAGGTTGTCTTGGATAAAGAGACCCAGTACTTC
CASSRQVVLDKETQYF
>NA|TRBV6-6|TRBJ2-3|13|NA
TGTGCCAGCAGTTCGTACAGGACAGATACGCAGTATTTT
CASSSYRTDTQYF
>NA|TRBV28|TRBJ2-4|16|NA
TGTGCCAGCACCCTTTCCCCCGACAGAGTCAAAAACATTCAGTACTTC
CASTLSPDRVKNIQYF
>few|TRBV9|TRBJ2-5|12|NA
TGTGCCAGCAGCGTAGATGGGGAGACCCAGTACTTC
CASSVDGETQYF
>NA|TRBV10-3|TRBJ2-5|14|NA
TGTGCCATCAGCCCGTCGGCATCCCAAGAGACCCAGTACTTC
CAISPSASQETQYF
>few|TRBV11-1|TRBJ2-3|16|TRBD1
TGTGCCAGCAGCTACATCACAGGGGGGACCACAGATACGCAGTATTTT
CASSYITGGTTDTQYF
>few|TRBV6-5|TRBJ2-5|15|TRBD1
TGTGCCAGCAGTTACTCCTCCGGGACAGCGGAGACCCAGTACTTC
CASSYSSGTAETQYF
>NA|TRBV6-5|TRBJ2-7|15|NA
TGTGCCAGCAGTTCTCAGCACAGGGTGCCCTACGAGCAGTACTTC
CASSSQHRVPYEQYF
>NA|TRBV5-1|TRBJ1-2|17|NA
TGCGCCAGCACCGTGCCAGATCGGGGAGGTGGTAGCTATGGCTACACCTTC
CASTVPDRGGGSYGYTF
>NA|TRBV9|TRBJ2-1|15|NA
TGTGCCAGCAGCGCCGGCCGGCTTGCCTACAATGAGCAGTTCTTC
CASSAGRLAYNEQFF